A selection of T cell receptor beta chains follows, all from one sample in a study of blood T cell repertoires in COVID-19. Libraries were prepared by immunoSEQ multiplex PCR; TCRdb keeps only in-frame clonotypes and omits some of them. Of 200,000 to 300,000 clones detected, more than 75% appear once; the ten largest clones hold about 1.6%. The sequenced material came from PBMCs or T cells enriched from blood (not recorded which). The receptors derive from a man between 35 and 55 years old who had recovered from COVID-19. The CDR3 runs from the conserved cysteine through the conserved F or W. D genes are given only for firm matches. Only some rows state a clone size, as once, few, many or a class for expanded clones.

D: NA
size: once
V: TRBV13
J: TRBJ1-2
length: 13
DNA: TGTGCCAGCAGCAACAGGGTGGTGTATGGCTACACCTTC
CDR3: CASSNRVVYGYTF

D: TRBD1
size: NA
V: TRBV7-9
J: TRBJ1-2
length: 15
DNA: TGTGCCAGCAGCTTAGCTGCGGACAGGGGCTATGGCTACACCTTC
CDR3: CASSLAADRGYGYTF

D: NA
size: NA
V: TRBV7-3
J: TRBJ1-1
length: 14
DNA: TGTGCCAGCAGCCCCTTGACAGGGAACACTGAAGCTTTCTTT
CDR3: CASSPLTGNTEAFF

D: TRBD2
size: NA
V: TRBV4-1
J: TRBJ2-3
length: 15
DNA: TGCGCCAGCAGCACCTGGACTAGCGGAGGGAATACGCAGTATTTT
CDR3: CASSTWTSGGNTQYF

D: NA
size: NA
V: TRBV18
J: TRBJ2-7
length: 15
DNA: TGTGCCAGCTCGGAACAAACAGGGATCGGCTACGAGCAGTACTTC
CDR3: CASSEQTGIGYEQYF

D: TRBD1
size: NA
V: TRBV4-1
J: TRBJ2-7
length: 15
DNA: TGCGCCAGCAGCCAAGATAGGACAGGGAGCTACGAGCAGTACTTC
CDR3: CASSQDRTGSYEQYF

D: NA
size: NA
V: TRBV6-6
J: TRBJ1-1
length: 14
DNA: TGTGCCAGCAGTTACTCACGCGACAGCACTGAAGCTTTCTTT
CDR3: CASSYSRDSTEAFF

D: NA
size: NA
V: TRBV9
J: TRBJ2-7
length: 15
DNA: TGTGCCAGTGTAGGAAGCCTAGCGATCTCCTACGAGCAGTACTTC
CDR3: CASVGSLAISYEQYF

D: TRBD1
size: few
V: TRBV6-5
J: TRBJ1-6
length: 15
DNA: TGTGCCAGCAGCCCGCGAGGGGGGGACAGGCTAACCCTCCACTTT
CDR3: CASSPRGGDRLTLHF

D: TRBD2
size: NA
V: TRBV15
J: TRBJ2-7
length: 20
DNA: TGTGCCACCAGCAGAGGTTACGGGACAGGGACTAGCGGGACACCCTACGAGCAGTACTTC
CDR3: CATSRGYGTGTSGTPYEQYF

D: TRBD2
size: NA
V: TRBV5-8
J: TRBJ2-3
length: 16
DNA: TGTGCCAGCAGCTTGGCGGGGGGGACTTCCACAGATACGCAGTATTTT
CDR3: CASSLAGGTSTDTQYF

D: NA
size: NA
V: TRBV2
J: TRBJ1-5
length: 15
DNA: TGTGCCAGCAGTGACGGGCGGGGATGGGGTCAGCCCCAGCATTTT
CDR3: CASSDGRGWGQPQHF

D: NA
size: NA
V: TRBV28
J: TRBJ2-7
length: 11
DNA: TGTGCCAGCAGTTCTAACTACGAGCAGTACTTC
CDR3: CASSSNYEQYF

D: NA
size: NA
V: TRBV5-1
J: TRBJ2-1
length: 16
DNA: TGCGCCAGCAGCCACGACTCGGCTAGATTGGGCAATGAGCAGTTCTTC
CDR3: CASSHDSARLGNEQFF

D: TRBD2
size: NA
V: TRBV2
J: TRBJ2-3
length: 14
DNA: TGTGCCAGCAGACGACTAGCGGGACCAGATACGCAGTATTTT
CDR3: CASRRLAGPDTQYF

D: NA
size: NA
V: TRBV4-2
J: TRBJ1-2
length: 16
DNA: TGTGCCAGCAGCCAAGAAATCAGACAGGCAGGGTATGGCTACACCTTC
CDR3: CASSQEIRQAGYGYTF

D: TRBD1
size: NA
V: TRBV12-3/TRBV12-4
J: TRBJ2-7
length: 13
DNA: TGTGCCAGCAGTCTCGGACAGGACGACGAGCAGTACTTC
CDR3: CASSLGQDDEQYF

D: NA
size: NA
V: TRBV6-5
J: TRBJ1-6
length: 15
DNA: TGTGCCAGCAGTTCCAGGGCCCGTGGTAATTCACCCCTCCACTTT
CDR3: CASSSRARGNSPLHF

D: TRBD2
size: NA
V: TRBV4-3
J: TRBJ2-7
length: 14
DNA: TGCGCCAGCAGCCCTTCACTAGCGACCTACGAGCAGTACTTC
CDR3: CASSPSLATYEQYF

D: NA
size: NA
V: TRBV30
J: TRBJ1-5
length: 15
DNA: TGTGCCTGGAGTGTCGGTGCAAGTAGCAATCAGCCCCAGCATTTT
CDR3: CAWSVGASSNQPQHF

D: TRBD1
size: once
V: TRBV24-1
J: TRBJ2-3
length: 17
DNA: TGTGCCACCAGTGATTTTACAGGGGGCTCTAGCACAGATACGCAGTATTTT
CDR3: CATSDFTGGSSTDTQYF

D: NA
size: NA
V: TRBV30
J: TRBJ1-2
length: 14
DNA: TGTGCCTGGAGTGTACGCGCCAGGGTCTATGGCTACACCTTC
CDR3: CAWSVRARVYGYTF

D: NA
size: NA
V: TRBV3-1/TRBV3-2
J: TRBJ1-1
length: 13
DNA: TGTGCCAGCAGCCAAGGAGGGAGGATTGAAGCTTTCTTT
CDR3: CASSQGGRIEAFF

D: NA
size: NA
V: TRBV7-9
J: TRBJ1-5
length: 11
DNA: TGTGCCAGCAGCTCGACAGGGCCCCAGCATTTT
CDR3: CASSSTGPQHF

D: NA
size: NA
V: TRBV14
J: TRBJ1-3
length: 15
DNA: TGTGCCAGCAGCCTTGTTCAGGGGACTGGAAACACCATATATTTT
CDR3: CASSLVQGTGNTIYF

D: NA
size: NA
V: TRBV7-2
J: TRBJ1-3
length: 14
DNA: TGTGCCAGCAGCTTAGGTTCGAGTGGAAACACCATATATTTT
CDR3: CASSLGSSGNTIYF

D: NA
size: NA
V: TRBV28
J: TRBJ1-4
length: 16
DNA: TGTGCCAGCAGGCGTTTGGGGGCAGGGAGTAGTGAAAAACTGTTTTTT
CDR3: CASRRLGAGSSEKLFF

D: NA
size: NA
V: TRBV4-1
J: TRBJ2-3
length: 12
DNA: TGCGCCAGCAGCCAAGGACGAGGTTCGCAGTATTTT
CDR3: CASSQGRGSQYF

D: NA
size: NA
V: TRBV27
J: TRBJ2-3
length: 13
DNA: TGTGCCAGTTTTACTAGTTCAGCAGATACGCAGTATTTT
CDR3: CASFTSSADTQYF

D: TRBD1
size: NA
V: TRBV7-2
J: TRBJ1-5
length: 13
DNA: TGTGCCAGCAGCTTACAACAGGGGACGGCCCAGCATTTT
CDR3: CASSLQQGTAQHF

D: NA
size: NA
V: TRBV5-5
J: TRBJ1-3
length: 15
DNA: TGTGCCAGCAGCATCGGACTGATCTCTGGAAACACCATATATTTT
CDR3: CASSIGLISGNTIYF

D: NA
size: once
V: TRBV18
J: TRBJ2-1
length: 14
DNA: TGTGCCAGCTCACCGACTGGTTCCTACAATGAGCAGTTCTTC
CDR3: CASSPTGSYNEQFF

D: TRBD1
size: few
V: TRBV10-3
J: TRBJ2-1
length: 16
DNA: TGTGCCATCAGTGATACTTCGACAGGGGAAGAAGGTGAGCAGTTCTTC
CDR3: CAISDTSTGEEGEQFF

D: TRBD1
size: NA
V: TRBV6-5
J: TRBJ1-3
length: 15
DNA: TGTGCCAGCAGTCGAGGGGGCTCGGGTGGAAACACCATATATTTT
CDR3: CASSRGGSGGNTIYF

D: NA
size: NA
V: TRBV6-5
J: TRBJ1-5
length: 14
DNA: TGTGCCAGCGCAGGTGTGGGGGGGAGGCAGCCCCAGCATTTT
CDR3: CASAGVGGRQPQHF

D: TRBD1
size: once
V: TRBV11-2
J: TRBJ1-2
length: 14
DNA: TGTGCCAGCAGCTCGCGGGGGACAGGTGATGGCTACACCTTC
CDR3: CASSSRGTGDGYTF

D: TRBD2
size: NA
V: TRBV23-1
J: TRBJ2-7
length: 18
DNA: TGCGCCAACTTACGTCGGGGGGAGGCTAGCGGGAGGACCTACGAGCAGTACTTC
CDR3: CANLRRGEASGRTYEQYF

D: NA
size: NA
V: TRBV2
J: TRBJ2-2
length: 14
DNA: TGTGCCAGCAGTGAACTAGTTGGTACCGGGGAGCTGTTTTTT
CDR3: CASSELVGTGELFF

D: TRBD2
size: NA
V: TRBV15
J: TRBJ2-7
length: 15
DNA: TGTGCCACCAGCAGTACGCTAGCGGGAGTCTACGAGCAGTACTTC
CDR3: CATSSTLAGVYEQYF

D: TRBD1
size: NA
V: TRBV2
J: TRBJ1-2
length: 15
DNA: TGTGCCAGCAGTGGCCGGGACAGGGCTGACTATGGCTACACCTTC
CDR3: CASSGRDRADYGYTF

D: TRBD2
size: few
V: TRBV7-7
J: TRBJ2-7
length: 15
DNA: TGTGCCAGCAGCCCAGGACTAGCTCCGACCTACGAGCAGTACTTC
CDR3: CASSPGLAPTYEQYF

D: TRBD1
size: NA
V: TRBV14
J: TRBJ1-1
length: 14
DNA: TGTGCCAGCAGCCAAAGACAGGGGGGCACTGAAGCTTTCTTT
CDR3: CASSQRQGGTEAFF

D: TRBD1
size: NA
V: TRBV6-4
J: TRBJ1-2
length: 15
DNA: TGTGCCATTCCGACAGGGGGCTCAACTAACTATGGCTACACCTTC
CDR3: CAIPTGGSTNYGYTF

D: TRBD1
size: NA
V: TRBV10-3
J: TRBJ1-1
length: 12
DNA: TGTGCCATCAGTTACAGGGGAACTGAAGCTTTCTTT
CDR3: CAISYRGTEAFF

D: TRBD1
size: NA
V: TRBV5-1
J: TRBJ1-3
length: 16
DNA: TGCGCCAGCAGCTCGTTTACAGGGGGGACTGGAAACACCATATATTTT
CDR3: CASSSFTGGTGNTIYF

D: NA
size: NA
V: TRBV12-3/TRBV12-4
J: TRBJ2-7
length: 13
DNA: TGTGCCAGCGAGTCGGCGGCTTCCTACGAGCAGTACTTC
CDR3: CASESAASYEQYF

D: NA
size: NA
V: TRBV27
J: TRBJ2-7
length: 18
DNA: TGTGCCAGCAGTCCCACAGCAGTTTCCGAACGGGAGAGGAGCGAGCAGTACTTC
CDR3: CASSPTAVSERERSEQYF

D: NA
size: NA
V: TRBV7-9
J: TRBJ1-2
length: 15
DNA: TGTGCCAGCAGCTATCAACAGGGATTCGACTATGGCTACACCTTC
CDR3: CASSYQQGFDYGYTF

D: NA
size: NA
V: TRBV2
J: TRBJ2-3
length: 17
DNA: TGTGCCAGCAGTGAGGGTGGGTCGGCGAGGGGCACAGATACGCAGTATTTT
CDR3: CASSEGGSARGTDTQYF

D: NA
size: NA
V: TRBV15
J: TRBJ1-5
length: 15
DNA: TGTGCCACCAGCAGCTTACAGGAAGGAGGGCAGCCCCAGCATTTT
CDR3: CATSSLQEGGQPQHF

D: TRBD2
size: NA
V: TRBV2
J: TRBJ2-3
length: 15
DNA: TGTGCCAGCAGCCTCACTAGCGGGAGGGCAGATACGCAGTATTTT
CDR3: CASSLTSGRADTQYF

D: TRBD2
size: NA
V: TRBV10-2
J: TRBJ2-1
length: 14
DNA: TGCGCCAGCAGACCGGGACTAGCGGGAGGTGAGCAGTTCTTC
CDR3: CASRPGLAGGEQFF

D: NA
size: few
V: TRBV14
J: TRBJ2-1
length: 14
DNA: TGTGCCAGCAAGGACTCCTCGTTGGGGAATGAGCAGTTCTTC
CDR3: CASKDSSLGNEQFF

D: TRBD1
size: NA
V: TRBV5-4
J: TRBJ1-2
length: 13
DNA: TGTGCCAGCAGCCAGACAGGGAAATCTGGCTACACCTTC
CDR3: CASSQTGKSGYTF

D: NA
size: NA
V: TRBV11-3
J: TRBJ2-1
length: 13
DNA: TGTGCCAGCAGCCAGTATCCCTACAATGAGCAGTTCTTC
CDR3: CASSQYPYNEQFF

D: TRBD1
size: once
V: TRBV7-2
J: TRBJ1-1
length: 20
DNA: TGTGCCAGCAGCTTAGCGGGGATAACACGGGACAGGGGGTTAGACACTGAAGCTTTCTTT
CDR3: CASSLAGITRDRGLDTEAFF

D: TRBD1
size: NA
V: TRBV27
J: TRBJ2-7
length: 15
DNA: TGTGCCAGCAGTTCGATACAGGGGATCTCCTACGAGCAGTACTTC
CDR3: CASSSIQGISYEQYF

D: TRBD1
size: NA
V: TRBV6-5
J: TRBJ1-2
length: 14
DNA: TGTGCCAGCACCGAATCATCAGGGGGCTATGGCTACACCTTC
CDR3: CASTESSGGYGYTF